Following are 4 T cell receptor beta chains from one sample sequenced in a study of blood T cell repertoires in COVID-19 (dated by TCRdb to 2019 to 2021). Library creation used the immunoSEQ multiplex PCR assay. Held by TCRdb, this immuneACCESS table contains in-frame sequences only and omits some clones. Under half of the omission traces to an unresolved V gene where checked; the cause of the rest is unknown. The sample table holds some 100,000 clones, of which roughly 86% were seen once. The biggest ten clones account for roughly 6% of the sample. Sequenced input: peripheral blood. The receptors stem from a woman aged 60-75 years with acute or convalescent COVID-19.

The genes are TRBV5-4 and TRBJ2-7; 7 positions agree with TRBD1. CDR3 length: 14 residues. The V and J ends lost 0 bases and 6 bases, in that order; junction bases with no gene match: 6. From germline, CDR1 is SGHNT and CDR2 YYREEE (reference sequence). CDR3 sequence (DNA): TGTGCCAGCAGCTTGGAAAGGGGGCTTGGCGAGCAGTACTTC. Its translation: CASSLERGLGEQYF.

The chain carries TRBV27 and TRBJ2-7; weak D call: TRBD1 (6 bases). This CDR3 comprises 14 residues. V lost 3 bases and J lost 0, with 9 bases in between. CDR1 and CDR2 from the germline V gene are MNHEY and SMNVEV (reference sequence). The CDR3 DNA reads as TGTGCCAGCAGTTTCCAGGACAGCTCCTACGAGCAGTACTTC. This codes for CASSFQDSSYEQYF.

This clone was seen a few times. V gene TRBV4-2 combines with J gene TRBJ2-3; the D is unclear. Germline V gene lookup returns CDR1 LGHNA and CDR2 YNFKEQ. Trimming removed 4 bases at V and 1 base at J, with 15 bases between. CDR3 size: 16 residues. The CDR3 DNA is TGTGCCAGCAGCCCCCTTATTCTAGGAGGCACAGATACGCAGTATTTT. It encodes CASSPLILGGTDTQYF.

V gene TRBV7-2 combines with J gene TRBJ1-2; perhaps TRBD1 as D (6 bases). CDR1 and CDR2 from the germline V gene are SGHTA and FQGNSA. The CDR3 has 17 amino acids. V was cut by 0 bases and J by 5 bases, with 19 bases left in between. CDR3 sequence reads: CASSLAGGGTGRYGYTF. CDR3 bases: TGTGCCAGCAGCTTAGCTGGTGGCGGAACAGGGCGTTATGGCTACACCTTC.